The TCR beta chain under discussion was sequenced for a study of cytomegalovirus exposure and HLA in healthy donors. Study-level findings and limits: An apparent linkage of common viral pathogens to several of the most significant clusters emerged in a later analysis. One variant, a missense change in DCLRE1C, was linked in a later analysis to TCR beta V- and J-gene trimming. CMV serostatus stood as the only immune exposure information on hand.

Researchers ran the PCR with 60 Vbeta and 13 Jbeta primers. The protocol was immunoSEQ multiplex PCR, while the TCRdb copy is restricted to in-frame clones and leaves out a portion. The sample carries more than 150,000 clones, around 76% recorded once. The germline V gene encodes CDR1 SEHNR and CDR2 FQNEAQ (reference sequence). CDR3 length: 18 amino acids. Concerning this clone itself: Antigen specificity is unknown. Germline and junction disagree at one end, which may indicate a read error.

V gene TRBV7-9 combines with J gene TRBJ2-3; 9 nucleotides match TRBD2. The sequencing input was PBMCs. The TCR originated in a woman aged 25 to 45 in good health and CMV-seropositive. The CDR3 region is CSSSLGMGAGGSTDTQYF. The CDR3 region has the DNA TGTTCCAGCAGCTTAGGAATGGGAGCGGGGGGTTCCACAGATACGCAGTATTTT.